The entry below gives a single TCR beta chain sequence along with its context. Its antigen is unknown. Germline-derived CDR1 and CDR2 are SEHNR and FQNEAQ (reference sequence). The ends were cut back, 1 base at V and 9 bases at J, with 10 bases in the middle. The CDR3 runs to 12 residues. The data were taken from a study of post-analysis software for immune sequencing data. Study as a whole: The disease courses covered relapsing-remitting, secondary progressive and progressive-relapsing multiple sclerosis. Study observations and caveats: The study found significantly lower normalized Chao1 diversity in multiple sclerosis patients than in controls. Controls had lower frequencies than patients of a few TRBV segments, which included TRBV5-6, TRBV5-1 and TRBV20-1.

Incorporated into the TCR beta cDNA libraries were unique molecular identifiers, which served to reduce PCR and sequencing biases. When about 0.85 to 11 million T cells were used, they gave about 540,000 cDNA molecules. Each CDR3 protein gets one entry after TCRdb re-called the PCR reads with MiXCR. The sample gives some 700,000 distinct CDR3 sequences, 59% of which show up once; roughly 10% is in the top ten. What was sequenced was blood. The sequence was collected from a girl aged 2-10 years with multiple sclerosis. This sequence joins TRBV7-9 and TRBJ2-7; D gene ambiguous. CDR3 in amino acids: CASSLEAQAQYF. CDR3 coding DNA: TGTGCCAGCAGCTTAGAAGCCCAGGCGCAGTACTTC. Looking up the rest from reference TRBV7-9 and TRBJ2-7 gives the full variable domain: DTGVSQNPRHKITKRGQNVTFRCDPISEHNRLYWYRQTLGQGPEFLTYFQNEAQLEKSRLLSDRFSAERPKGSFSTLEIQRTEQGDSAMYLCASSLEAQAQYFGPGTRLTVT.